Below, 16 T cell receptor beta chains from the same sample are listed, as sequenced in a study of T-cell memory formation after mild COVID-19. TCRdb called the 5' RACE reads again in MiXCR, with one record for every CDR3 protein. Of some 600,000 distinct CDR3 sequences listed, around 16% were seen once; the top ten hold just over 8%. Specimen: PBMCs or a T cell subset sorted from them (not recorded which). The receptors were sampled from an adult woman who had mild COVID-19 (a few samples of this study predate the infection). Cell type and time point are not known.

This clonotype occurred a few times. The chain combines TRBV6-5 with TRBJ2-1, with 13 bases lining up with TRBD2. The CDR3 is 19 residues long. The V segment lost 6 bases and the J segment 7 bases; nucleotides outside the gene matches: 18. Germline V gives CDR1 MNHEY, CDR2 SVGAGI. The CDR3 bases are TGTGCCAGCAGCAAAACTTCCCTTCGACAGGGACTAGCGGGAAATGAGCAGTTCTTC. It codes for CASSKTSLRQGLAGNEQFF.

The V gene is TRBV12-3 or TRBV12-4, the J gene TRBJ2-3; D unclear. The CDR3 length is 15 residues. Trimming shortened V by 5 bases and J by 0 bases, and 12 bases separated the two germline ends. DNA for the CDR3: TGTGCCAGCAGTCGCATCGAGACTAGCACAGATACGCAGTATTTT. Translated: CASSRIETSTDTQYF.

The V and J genes are TRBV7-9 and TRBJ2-4, with 7 bases lining up with TRBD1. This CDR3 contains 16 residues. Losses at the gene ends were 1 base for V and 0 bases for J; bases not matched to a gene: 3. From germline, CDR1 is SEHNR and CDR2 FQNEAQ (reference sequence). DNA for the CDR3: TGTGCCAGCAGCTTAGACCAGGGGGTAGCCAAAAACATTCAGTACTTC. Protein product: CASSLDQGVAKNIQYF.

This clonotype occurred a few times. CDR3 in amino acids: CASSYFGQGEDNEQFF. The CDR3 coding sequence is TGTGCCAGCAGTTACTTTGGACAGGGTGAGGACAATGAGCAGTTCTTC. The chain carries TRBV6-2 or TRBV6-3 and TRBJ2-1; 8 nucleotides match TRBD1. J gave up 5 bases and V 1 base, and 7 bases lay outside the gene matches. The germline gives CDR1 MNHEY, CDR2 SVGEGT. The CDR3 is made up of 16 amino acids.

This clonotype was detected a few times. The V gene is TRBV27, the J gene TRBJ2-1; D is unresolved. V was clipped by 2 bases and J by 0 bases, with 11 bases between them. Germline V lookup: CDR1 MNHEY, CDR2 SMNVEV (reference sequence). CDR3 length: 16 amino acids. This CDR3 reads CASSLGTIPSYNEQFF. The CDR3 DNA reads as TGTGCCAGCAGTTTAGGTACGATCCCCTCCTACAATGAGCAGTTCTTC.

This sequence joins TRBV7-9 and TRBJ2-2, with 9 bases fitting TRBD2. CDR1 is SEHNR, CDR2 FQNEAQ, per germline (reference sequence). The V segment lost 5 bases and the J segment 4 bases; nucleotides outside the gene matches: 14. The CDR3 covers 18 residues. The CDR3 loop is CASSPGVAGESGTGELFF. DNA of the CDR3: TGTGCCAGCAGCCCAGGGGTAGCGGGAGAGTCGGGCACCGGGGAGCTGTTTTTT.

The rearrangement joins TRBV4-1 to TRBJ2-1, with 10 bases aligning to TRBD2. The ends lost 8 bases at V and 7 bases at J; junction bases unmatched: 11. The CDR3 spans 15 residues. Germline V CDR1 and CDR2: MGHRA, YSYEKL. The CDR3 DNA follows: TGCGCCAGCCTCCCCGGAGCGGGAGGGCATAATGAGCAGTTCTTC. This translates into CASLPGAGGHNEQFF.

J is TRBJ1-2 and V is TRBV6-5; D may be TRBD1 (5 bases). Germline CDR1 and CDR2: MNHEY and SVGAGI. The CDR3 extends over 14 amino acids. V was cut by 7 bases and J by 8 bases, with 20 bases left in between. The CDR3 spells CASTLRDGVTGYTF. The CDR3 DNA reads as TGTGCCAGCACCCTAAGGGACGGGGTAACGGGCTACACCTTC.

The chain links TRBV7-3 to TRBJ2-1; the D gene is possibly TRBD2 (6 bases). V was trimmed by 1 base and J by 0 bases, leaving 13 bases between them. In germline, CDR1 is SGHTA, CDR2 FQGTGA. This CDR3 is built from 17 residues. The CDR3 bases are TGTGCCAGCAGCTTAAGGGGCGGGACGAGCTCCTACAATGAGCAGTTCTTC. It translates to CASSLRGGTSSYNEQFF.

The chain recombines TRBV20-1 with TRBJ2-3; D perhaps matches TRBD1 (5 bases). The CDR3 extends over 15 amino acids. Germline V gene lookup returns CDR1 DFQATT and CDR2 SNEGSKA (reference sequence). V was trimmed by 4 bases and J by 4 bases, leaving 18 bases between them. The CDR3 coding sequence is TGCAGTGCTAAAATCCCAGGGATTATATCAGATACGCAGTATTTT. Amino acids: CSAKIPGIISDTQYF.

This clonotype has a handful of counts. The gene calls are TRBV7-2 and TRBJ1-6, with D tentatively TRBD1 (6 bases). The length of the CDR3 is 14 residues. Germline V gene lookup returns CDR1 SGHTA and CDR2 FQGNSA. Trimming shortened V by 4 bases and J by 9 bases, and 13 bases separated the two germline ends. The CDR3 region is CASSSPRGSSPLHF. In DNA form, the CDR3 reads TGTGCCAGCAGCTCCCCCAGGGGCAGTTCACCCCTCCACTTT.

The chain uses TRBV7-2 and TRBJ2-5; 7 bases are shared with TRBD2. CDR3 length: 15 residues. Germline values: CDR1 SGHTA, CDR2 FQGNSA. V shed 6 bases, J shed 5 bases, and the junction held 12 bases outside the gene matches. The CDR3 bases are TGTGCCAGCAGTGTCCCAATGGGGGGAGGGGAGACCCAGTACTTC. This codes for CASSVPMGGGETQYF.

In this sample, this clonotype turned up a few times. The rearrangement uses TRBV20-1 and TRBJ2-1; no firm D call. This CDR3 region has 14 residues. Trimming stripped 4 bases from V and 4 bases from J, with 14 bases between. In germline, CDR1 is DFQATT, CDR2 SNEGSKA (reference sequence). The DNA of the CDR3 is TGCAGTGCTACTACAAGGACGGTTTACAATGAGCAGTTCTTC. It translates to CSATTRTVYNEQFF.

In this sample, this clonotype turned up a few times. The chain has TRBV27 and TRBJ2-1; 7 nucleotides match TRBD1. CDR1 is MNHEY and CDR2 is SMNVEV in the germline V gene (reference sequence). The CDR3 consists of 16 residues. V was clipped by 1 base and J by 6 bases; unmatched bases: 9. The CDR3, as DNA: TGTGCCAGCAGTTTATTCTCAGGGACAGTCTTCAATGAGCAGTTCTTC. Its translation: CASSLFSGTVFNEQFF.

The chain links TRBV7-2 to TRBJ2-7; D possibly corresponds to TRBD2 (5 bases). Trimming shortened V by 4 bases and J by 5 bases, and 12 bases separated the two germline ends. CDR3 size: 13 residues. CDR1 SGHTA and CDR2 FQGNSA come from the germline V gene. The CDR3 nucleotides read TGTGCCAGCAGCTCGCGCGAGGGCCACGAGCAGTACTTC. Protein sequence: CASSSREGHEQYF. Looking up the rest from reference TRBV7-2 and TRBJ2-7 gives the full variable domain: GAGVSQSPSNKVTEKGKDVELRCDPISGHTALYWYRQSLGQGLEFLIYFQGNSAPDKSGLPSDRFSAERTGGSVSTLTIQRTQQEDSAVYLCASSSREGHEQYFGPGTRLTVT.

The chain joins TRBV3-1 to TRBJ2-2; D remains ambiguous. Germline V gene lookup returns CDR1 LGHDT and CDR2 YNNKEL (reference sequence). Trimming removed 1 base at V and 5 bases at J, with 11 bases between. The CDR3 sequence is 15 residues long. CDR3 loop: CASSQGNIGTGELFF. The DNA for the CDR3 is TGTGCCAGCAGCCAAGGAAATATTGGGACCGGGGAGCTGTTTTTT. The variable domain in full, completed from reference TRBV3-1 and TRBJ2-2, reads DTAVSQTPKYLVTQMGNDKSIKCEQNLGHDTMYWYKQDSKKFLKIMFSYNNKELIINETVPNRFSPKSPDKAHLNLHINSLELGDSAVYFCASSQGNIGTGELFFGEGSRLTVL.